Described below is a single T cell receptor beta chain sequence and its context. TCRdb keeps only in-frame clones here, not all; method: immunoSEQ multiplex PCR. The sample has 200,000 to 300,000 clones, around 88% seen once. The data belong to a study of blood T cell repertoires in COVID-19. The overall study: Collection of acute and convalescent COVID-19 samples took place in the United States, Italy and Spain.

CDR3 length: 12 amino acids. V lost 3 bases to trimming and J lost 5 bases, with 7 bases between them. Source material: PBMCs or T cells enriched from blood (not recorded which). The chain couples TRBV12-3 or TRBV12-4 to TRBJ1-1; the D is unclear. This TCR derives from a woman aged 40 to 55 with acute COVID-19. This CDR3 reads CASSFFVTEAFF. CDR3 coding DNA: TGTGCCAGCAGTTTCTTTGTGACTGAAGCTTTCTTT.